This T cell receptor beta chain was identified during a study of metastatic and nonmetastatic thyroid tumors. In the study overall: Blood and tumor or nodule tissue repertoires from malignant and benign thyroid patients were compared.

TCRdb re-called clones from the PCR reads using MiXCR. Of 30,000 to 35,000 clones in the sample, about 30% were seen once. This CDR3 contains 13 residues. Trimming took 7 bases from V and 6 from J; bases not matched to a gene: 12. Germline assignment: CDR1 DFQATT and CDR2 SNEGSKA (reference sequence). There were no patients who had received any treatment before thyroid surgery. This chain uses TRBV20-1 with TRBJ2-7; TRBD1 aligns across 7 bases. This clonotype was obtained from a female donor with papillary thyroid cancer or a benign thyroid nodule (not recorded which). Some clones in this sample may be carry-over from other donors' samples. The sequencing input was tumor tissue. This CDR3 is CSVPGQSSPEQYF. Written as DNA, the CDR3 is TGCAGTGTACCGGGACAGTCCTCCCCCGAGCAGTACTTC.